This entry describes one TCR beta chain. Other DNA sequences within the sample encode an identical CDR3. The data stem from a study of blood T cell repertoires in COVID-19. Study-level information: T cells, B-cell-depleted T cells, or PBMCs supplied cDNA or gDNA.

Losses at the gene ends were 4 bases for V and 5 bases for J; bases not matched to a gene: 1. There are 14 residues in the CDR3. Germline lookup yields CDR1 LGHDT and CDR2 YNNKEL (reference sequence). In the original analysis: Reference gene primer amplification gave estimated nucleated cell counts. Sequenced by immunoSEQ multiplex PCR; TCRdb stores in-frame clones only, minus some. That table furnishes V, J and clone size, whereas the DNA furnished D and trimming. The profile covers under 350,000 clones, with around 89% appearing a single time and roughly 5.1% taken by the ten largest. V usage is TRBV3-1 (or the pseudogene TRBV3-2) and J usage is TRBJ2-2; 10 positions match TRBD1. The clonotype originates from a man between 40 and 49 years old with acute or convalescent COVID-19. Input material: peripheral blood. Written as DNA, the CDR3 is TGTGCCAGCAGCCGGACAGGGGGTACCGGGGAGCTGTTTTTT. As protein: CASSRTGGTGELFF.